A selection of T cell receptor beta chains follows, all from one sample in a study of T-cell memory formation after mild COVID-19. Each CDR3 protein is one row after TCRdb ran MiXCR on the 5' RACE reads. Seen here are 100,000 to 150,000 distinct CDR3 sequences, roughly 6% observed once, and the top ten hold approximately 2.3%. Material: PBMCs or a T cell subset sorted from them (not recorded which). The receptors shown here come from an adult woman who had mild COVID-19 (a few samples of this study predate the infection). Cell type and time point are not known. Both conserved end residues are part of each CDR3. The order of the fields is clone size, J gene, V gene, CDR3 protein. Only part of the rows carry a size: once, few, many, or a class if the clone is expanded.

clone_size: few
j_call: TRBJ2-3
v_call: TRBV6-2/TRBV6-3
cdr3_aa: CASRELGSDTQYF

clone_size: -
j_call: TRBJ2-5
v_call: TRBV12-3/TRBV12-4
cdr3_aa: CASSSLLSVGPSETQYF

clone_size: few
j_call: TRBJ2-3
v_call: TRBV5-1
cdr3_aa: CASSLGAITDTQYF

clone_size: -
j_call: TRBJ2-1
v_call: TRBV2
cdr3_aa: CASSNVGAQFF

clone_size: many
j_call: TRBJ1-2
v_call: TRBV7-9
cdr3_aa: CASTPVNF

clone_size: -
j_call: TRBJ1-1
v_call: TRBV5-1
cdr3_aa: CASSLATGTNTEAFF

clone_size: few
j_call: TRBJ2-3
v_call: TRBV28
cdr3_aa: CASRRQRADTQYF

clone_size: few
j_call: TRBJ2-4
v_call: TRBV7-2
cdr3_aa: CASSFRLAGGGEGVKNIQYF

clone_size: many
j_call: TRBJ1-1
v_call: TRBV5-5
cdr3_aa: CASGGRPLDPEAFF

clone_size: few
j_call: TRBJ2-3
v_call: TRBV7-2
cdr3_aa: CASSSPGERGDTQYF

clone_size: many
j_call: TRBJ2-7
v_call: TRBV27
cdr3_aa: CASSQISGRNYEQYF

clone_size: few
j_call: TRBJ2-7
v_call: TRBV28
cdr3_aa: CASSPRRAAEQYF

clone_size: few
j_call: TRBJ2-1
v_call: TRBV24-1
cdr3_aa: CATSEVETSSYNEQFF

clone_size: many
j_call: TRBJ2-2
v_call: TRBV7-3
cdr3_aa: CATRSGNTGELFF

clone_size: many
j_call: TRBJ2-7
v_call: TRBV7-9
cdr3_aa: CASSLPLQGLGWDGSSYEQYF

clone_size: -
j_call: TRBJ2-2
v_call: TRBV19
cdr3_aa: CASSTTSGFSGELFF

clone_size: -
j_call: TRBJ2-7
v_call: TRBV7-6
cdr3_aa: CASSPLARYEQYF

clone_size: many
j_call: TRBJ2-1
v_call: TRBV12-3/TRBV12-4
cdr3_aa: CASSLAPRKNEQFF

clone_size: -
j_call: TRBJ2-7
v_call: TRBV24-1
cdr3_aa: CATGTGQGLEQYF

clone_size: many
j_call: TRBJ2-1
v_call: TRBV20-1
cdr3_aa: CSARRLAVNNEQFF

clone_size: many
j_call: TRBJ1-6
v_call: TRBV4-1
cdr3_aa: CASSPYGQANSPLHF

clone_size: few
j_call: TRBJ2-5
v_call: TRBV24-1
cdr3_aa: CATSDPGTAETQYF

clone_size: many
j_call: TRBJ2-4
v_call: TRBV20-1
cdr3_aa: CSARRGTGLAKNIQYF

clone_size: many
j_call: TRBJ2-1
v_call: TRBV5-1
cdr3_aa: CASSLASFYNEQFF

clone_size: few
j_call: TRBJ2-1
v_call: TRBV12-5
cdr3_aa: CASGTGGGNEQFF

clone_size: -
j_call: TRBJ2-1
v_call: TRBV6-5
cdr3_aa: CASSKGLVYEQFF

clone_size: -
j_call: TRBJ1-1
v_call: TRBV27
cdr3_aa: CASRPGQGKVSSTEAFF

clone_size: many
j_call: TRBJ2-3
v_call: TRBV6-6
cdr3_aa: CASSPPSGLAGKSSTDTQYF

clone_size: many
j_call: TRBJ2-2
v_call: TRBV24-1
cdr3_aa: CATSPDRVSGELFF

clone_size: few
j_call: TRBJ1-5
v_call: TRBV12-3/TRBV12-4
cdr3_aa: CASSAGVRNQPQHF

clone_size: few
j_call: TRBJ1-1
v_call: TRBV5-1
cdr3_aa: CASSGGRTGWNTEAFF

clone_size: -
j_call: TRBJ1-3
v_call: TRBV20-1
cdr3_aa: CSAQRVSGNTIYF

clone_size: few
j_call: TRBJ2-7
v_call: TRBV24-1
cdr3_aa: CATSDSTSTRSEQYF

clone_size: -
j_call: TRBJ1-2
v_call: TRBV7-2
cdr3_aa: CASSLTDGYTF

clone_size: -
j_call: TRBJ2-7
v_call: TRBV6-2/TRBV6-3
cdr3_aa: CASRLTSGIGQQYF

clone_size: many
j_call: TRBJ2-7
v_call: TRBV6-1
cdr3_aa: CASSEAWGQPHPYEQYF

clone_size: few
j_call: TRBJ2-3
v_call: TRBV30
cdr3_aa: CAWSVWAGGSTDTQYF

clone_size: -
j_call: TRBJ1-5
v_call: TRBV4-3
cdr3_aa: CASSQDAQGTYSNQPQHF

clone_size: -
j_call: TRBJ2-7
v_call: TRBV6-5
cdr3_aa: CASSTSGMSYEQYF

clone_size: -
j_call: TRBJ2-5
v_call: TRBV20-1
cdr3_aa: CSARPARVGETQYF

clone_size: many
j_call: TRBJ1-2
v_call: TRBV7-9
cdr3_aa: CASSFGTGGLYGYTF

clone_size: many
j_call: TRBJ1-5
v_call: TRBV11-2
cdr3_aa: CASSSYSNQPQHF

clone_size: few
j_call: TRBJ1-2
v_call: TRBV7-2
cdr3_aa: CASSLEQGGNYGYTF

clone_size: many
j_call: TRBJ2-7
v_call: TRBV29-1
cdr3_aa: CSVELFGEQYF

clone_size: few
j_call: TRBJ1-6
v_call: TRBV10-3
cdr3_aa: CAISVGPPGNSPLHF

clone_size: many
j_call: TRBJ2-7
v_call: TRBV6-2/TRBV6-3
cdr3_aa: CASSKLAIEQYF

clone_size: -
j_call: TRBJ2-7
v_call: TRBV12-3/TRBV12-4
cdr3_aa: CASSSRGIYEQYF

clone_size: -
j_call: TRBJ2-1
v_call: TRBV3-1
cdr3_aa: CASSQDSTSGSRNEQFF

clone_size: many
j_call: TRBJ2-6
v_call: TRBV5-1
cdr3_aa: CASSPDRAGANVLTF

clone_size: few
j_call: TRBJ2-7
v_call: TRBV5-5
cdr3_aa: CASSLLVGSLGEQYF

clone_size: few
j_call: TRBJ2-6
v_call: TRBV5-1
cdr3_aa: CASSLPRNSGANVLTF

clone_size: many
j_call: TRBJ1-2
v_call: TRBV7-9
cdr3_aa: CASSAADRPNYGYTF

clone_size: many
j_call: TRBJ2-1
v_call: TRBV5-1
cdr3_aa: CASSFGTVYNEQFF

clone_size: few
j_call: TRBJ2-7
v_call: TRBV7-2
cdr3_aa: CASSLTELPTYEQYF